Following are 15 T cell receptor beta chains from one sample sequenced in a study of T-cell reconstitution after alpha-beta-depleted transplantation in children. The TCRbeta library incorporated unique molecular identifiers. TCRdb analysed the PCR reads with MiXCR anew, one entry per CDR3 protein. The table lists about 260,000 distinct CDR3 sequences, 6.5% to 9% of them singletons. Here the sequenced sample was PBMCs, mostly from graft donor cells, taken 180 days after TCRalphabeta/CD19-depleted stem cell transplant. The origin of the receptors is a male patient younger than 18 who had a stem cell transplant for acute lymphoblastic leukemia, so the T cells may come from the graft donor.

At least ten counts were recorded for this clonotype. The chain recombines TRBV7-3 with TRBJ2-7, with 11 bases identical to TRBD1. Trimming cost V 0 bases and J 4 bases; bases outside gene matches: 8. This CDR3 has 17 amino acids. CDR1 is SGHTA and CDR2 is FQGTGA in the germline V gene. The CDR3 reads CASSLTRRTGGNYEQYF. As DNA, the CDR3 is TGTGCCAGCAGCTTAACGCGGAGGACAGGGGGCAATTACGAGCAGTACTTC.

As concerns this clonotype: Just one base apart from a much larger clone, this may be a read error. The chain couples TRBV27 to TRBJ2-2, with TRBD2 matching over 7 bases. The CDR3 is 15 amino acids. Germline V gives CDR1 MNHEY, CDR2 SMNVEV (reference sequence). The ends lost 3 bases at V and 4 bases at J; junction bases unmatched: 5. The CDR3 DNA is TGTGCCAGCAGTTTCGAGCGGGGAATCACCGGGGAGCTGTTTTTT. Translated: CASSFERGITGELFF.

The table lists this clonotype with many counts. The chain combines TRBV18 with TRBJ2-3; no firm D call. Trimming took off 3 bases at V and 4 bases at J, with 5 bases between the two ends. The CDR3 is 12 residues long. Germline V gene lookup returns CDR1 KGHSH and CDR2 LQKENI. The CDR3 loop is CASSPYPDTQYF. DNA of the CDR3: TGTGCCAGCTCACCCTACCCAGATACGCAGTATTTT.

In its sample, this clonotype was seen many times. V usage is TRBV2 and J usage is TRBJ2-5, with a tentative D call TRBD2 (6 bases). CDR1 SNHLY and CDR2 FYNNEI come from the germline V gene. CDR3 length: 15 residues. Trimming took 0 bases from V and 6 from J, leaving 14 bases between them. Here the CDR3 DNA reads TGTGCCAGCAGTGAAGCAGGTGGGGGGTTGCAGACCCAGTACTTC. Translation gives CASSEAGGGLQTQYF. Combining the CDR3 with reference TRBV2 and TRBJ2-5 gives the whole variable domain EPEVTQTPSHQVTQMGQEVILRCVPISNHLYFYWYRQILGQKVEFLVSFYNNEISEKSEIFDDQFSVERPDGSNFTLKIRSTKLEDSAMYFCASSEAGGGLQTQYFGPGTRLLVL.

This clonotype was recorded at least ten times. The gene calls are TRBV20-1 and TRBJ1-5; D remains unclear. Germline V gene sequence: CDR1 DFQATT, CDR2 SNEGSKA (reference sequence). CDR3 size: 16 residues. The V and J ends lost 3 bases and 1 base respectively, with 16 bases between them. CDR3 sequence (DNA): TGCAGTGCTAGTGAGACAACCTTTTGGAGCAATCAGCCCCAGCATTTT. Encoded protein: CSASETTFWSNQPQHF.

This clonotype has only a few counts. The chain recombines TRBV18 with TRBJ2-5; TRBD1 aligns across 8 bases. Germline values: CDR1 KGHSH, CDR2 LQKENI. The V and J ends lost 4 bases and 1 base, in that order; junction bases with no gene match: 11. This CDR3 is 17 amino acids long. The CDR3 here is CASSRRGTGFLQETQYF. CDR3 bases: TGTGCCAGCTCACGCAGAGGGACAGGCTTCCTCCAAGAGACCCAGTACTTC.

Ten or more counts support this clonotype. This chain links TRBV27 with TRBJ1-4; TRBD1 is a possible D gene (6 bases). Trimming shortened V by 5 bases and J by 7 bases, and 23 bases separated the two germline ends. CDR1 MNHEY and CDR2 SMNVEV come from the germline V gene (reference sequence). This CDR3 comprises 17 residues. Here the CDR3 reads CASSKRTAGVTSEKLFF. Here the CDR3 DNA reads TGTGCCAGCAGTAAGAGGACAGCAGGGGTGACAAGTGAAAAACTGTTTTTT.

Many counts were recorded for this clonotype. V and J are TRBV20-1 and TRBJ1-1; D is possibly TRBD1 (6 bases). CDR1 is DFQATT and CDR2 is SNEGSKA in the germline V gene (reference sequence). CDR3 length: 14 residues. V was shortened by 6 bases and J by 1 base, with 15 bases between the two germline ends. Written as DNA, the CDR3 is TGCAGTGCCAGACCTATGACAGGGAACACTGAAGCTTTCTTT. This gives the protein CSARPMTGNTEAFF.

This clonotype was seen ten or more times. The chain recombines TRBV20-1 with TRBJ1-2, with 10 bases lining up with TRBD1. CDR1 and CDR2 from the germline V gene are DFQATT and SNEGSKA (reference sequence). V was pared by 3 bases and J by 7 bases, with 8 bases of the junction left unmatched. The CDR3 length is 14 residues. CDR3 amino acids: CSARDPGQGSGYTF. CDR3 bases: TGCAGTGCTAGGGATCCGGGACAGGGGAGTGGCTACACCTTC.

This clonotype was recorded at least ten times. CDR3 bases: TGTGCCAGCTCACCATTGACAGGGGCTGGGGCCAACGTCCTGACTTTC. It specifies CASSPLTGAGANVLTF. The V and J genes are TRBV18 and TRBJ2-6, with 8 bases matching TRBD1. After removal of 2 bases from V and 2 bases from J, the junction contained 2 bases not matched to a gene. The V gene's germline CDR1 is KGHSH and CDR2 LQKENI. The CDR3 is 16 residues long.

This clonotype was detected ten times or more. J is TRBJ1-5 and V is TRBV6-5; 10 bases are shared with TRBD1. The CDR3 spans 15 residues. CDR1 is MNHEY and CDR2 is SVGAGI in the germline V gene. Germline trimming cut 2 bases from V and 7 bases from J; bases unmatched to any gene: 5. Here the CDR3 reads CASSYHGTGDQPQHF. DNA of the CDR3: TGTGCCAGCAGTTACCACGGGACAGGGGACCAGCCCCAGCATTTT.

In the case of this clonotype: A much larger clone lies a single base off, so this may be a read error. The genes are TRBV12-3 or TRBV12-4 and TRBJ2-1; 8 positions agree with TRBD2. The CDR3 totals 17 residues. After removal of 2 bases from V and 6 bases from J, the junction contained 12 bases not matched to a gene. The CDR3 reads CASSLSQGGGPVNEQFF. CDR3 DNA sequence: TGTGCCAGCAGTTTATCGCAAGGCGGGGGGCCCGTCAATGAGCAGTTCTTC.

The table lists this clonotype with many counts. V and J are TRBV14 and TRBJ1-1; 8 nucleotides line up with TRBD1. In germline, CDR1 is SGHDN, CDR2 FVKESK. The junction had 4 bases not matched to a gene; V was cut back by 0 bases and J by 7 bases. The CDR3 length is 14 residues. CDR3 nucleotides: TGTGCCAGCAGCCAAGAACAGGGGGGGTATGAAGCTTTCTTT. It yields the protein CASSQEQGGYEAFF.

This clonotype occurred many times. The chain carries TRBV28 and TRBJ1-5, with D uncertain. The V gene's germline CDR1 is MDHEN and CDR2 SYDVKM. The V and J ends lost 1 base and 3 bases respectively, with 7 bases between them. The CDR3 is 14 residues long. CDR3 sequence reads: CASSLLEANQPQHF. The CDR3 DNA follows: TGTGCCAGCAGTTTATTGGAGGCCAATCAGCCCCAGCATTTT.

This clonotype was detected ten times or more. This CDR3 is CSVSEQGRETQYF. In DNA, the CDR3 is TGCAGCGTTTCTGAACAGGGGCGAGAGACCCAGTACTTC. The chain is built from TRBV29-1 and TRBJ2-5, with TRBD1 identical over 7 bases. This CDR3 has 13 residues. Germline CDR1 and CDR2: SQVTM and ANQGSEA. Trimming at V came to 5 bases and at J to 4 bases, leaving 7 bases not matched to a gene.